A single sample is the source of the 17 T cell receptor beta chains below, sequenced in a study of read filtering for tumor transcriptome and immune sequencing. The library was built from approximately 400 ng RNA with molecular barcoded adaptors for alpha/delta and beta/gamma chains. Each CDR3 protein gets one entry after TCRdb re-called the reads with MiXCR. The sample contains 130,000 or so distinct CDR3 sequences, 13% of which appear only once. The sample consisted of a population of CD138-negative cells sorted from bone marrow. The receptors derive from a donor aged 40 or older with multiple myeloma.

This clonotype has ten or more counts. The CDR3 loop is CASSFSGETEAFF. CDR3 coding DNA: TGTGCCAGCAGCTTTAGCGGTGAAACTGAAGCTTTCTTT. The chain employs TRBV7-8 and TRBJ1-1; D unclear. The CDR3 consists of 13 residues. V was cut by 3 bases and J by 5 bases, with 10 bases left in between. The V gene's germline CDR1 is SGHVS and CDR2 FQNEAQ. Full variable domain (remainder filled in from reference TRBV7-8 and TRBJ1-1): GAGVSQSPRYKVAKRGQDVALRCDPISGHVSLFWYQQALGQGPEFLTYFQNEAQLDKSGLPSDRFFAERPEGSVSTLKIQRTQQEDSAVYLCASSFSGETEAFFGQGTRLTVV.

This clonotype came up many times. The V gene is TRBV5-1, the J gene TRBJ2-7; D might be TRBD1 or TRBD2, each matching 6 bases. With 2 bases removed from V and 5 bases from J, the gap between germline ends came to 20 bases. The CDR3 is 16 residues long. CDR1 is SGHRS and CDR2 is YFSETQ in the germline V gene. Here the CDR3 DNA reads TGCGCCAGCAGCTTATTCGGACAGCGGGCGAAGGACGAGCAGTACTTC. Residues: CASSLFGQRAKDEQYF.

This clonotype was observed at least ten times. The genes are TRBV6-2 or TRBV6-3 and TRBJ2-7; 11 bases are a match to TRBD2. This CDR3 comprises 19 residues. The germline CDR1 and CDR2 sequences are MNHEY and SVGEGT. Germline trimming cut 2 bases from V and 2 bases from J; bases unmatched to any gene: 14. The CDR3 nucleotides read TGTGCCAGCAGTTACGGTGGAGGGTACTCTAGCGGGAGGACCTACGAGCAGTACTTC. Encoded protein: CASSYGGGYSSGRTYEQYF.

This clonotype was found many times. The rearrangement joins TRBV6-1 to TRBJ2-4; the D gene is possibly TRBD2 (6 bases). Trimming took 7 bases from V and 0 from J, leaving 7 bases between them. The CDR3 is 13 residues long. Germline CDR1 and CDR2: MNHNS and SASEGT. CDR3 region: CASMREAKNIQYF. In DNA, the CDR3 is TGTGCCAGCATGCGGGAAGCCAAAAACATTCAGTACTTC.

This clonotype was observed many times. This chain links TRBV24-1 with TRBJ2-2, with a tentative D call TRBD1 (5 bases). In germline, CDR1 is KGHDR, CDR2 SFDVKD. The CDR3 extends over 16 amino acids. V lost 0 bases and J 0 bases, leaving 7 bases between the germline ends. CDR3 DNA sequence: TGTGCCACCAGTGATTTGCGACAGCCGAACACCGGGGAGCTGTTTTTT. As protein: CATSDLRQPNTGELFF.

As for this clonotype: A much larger clone lies a single base off, so this may be a read error. The V gene is TRBV15, the J gene TRBJ2-1, with 7 bases aligning to TRBD2. The CDR3 totals 12 residues. Trimming removed 0 bases from V and 14 bases from J; junction bases left unmatched: 4. CDR1 is LNHNV and CDR2 is YYDKDF in the germline V gene (reference sequence). The CDR3 DNA reads TGTGCCACCAGCAGAGATGCGGGAGCCAAGTTCTTC. Encoded protein: CATSRDAGAKFF.

In the case of this clonotype: This clone may be a read error of a much larger clone one base away. This chain joins TRBV29-1 and TRBJ1-2; TRBD1 aligns across 7 bases. V was pared by 5 bases and J by 8 bases, with 8 bases of the junction left unmatched. Germline CDR1 is SQVTM and CDR2 is ANQGSEA. This CDR3 contains 12 residues. CDR3 nucleotides: TGCAGCGTTCGGAGACAGGGATACGGCTACACCTTC. Its protein product is CSVRRQGYGYTF.

This clonotype was counted at least ten times. The CDR3 loop is CSARDPTSGSIYEQYF. CDR3 in DNA: TGCAGTGCTAGAGATCCCACTAGCGGGAGTATCTACGAGCAGTACTTC. The chain links TRBV20-1 to TRBJ2-7, with 11 bases aligning to TRBD2. Per germline, CDR1 DFQATT and CDR2 SNEGSKA (reference sequence). With V trimmed by 0 bases and J by 3 bases, 7 bases remained unmatched. The CDR3 has 16 residues.

This clonotype came up many times. This rearrangement joins TRBV6-6 to TRBJ2-7; TRBD2 matches 7 bases. After removal of 2 bases from V and 5 bases from J, the junction contained 6 bases not matched to a gene. The V gene's germline CDR1 is MNHNY and CDR2 SVGAGI (reference sequence). The CDR3 consists of 14 residues. CDR3 bases: TGTGCCAGCAGTTACGGGCGGGAGTCCAACGAGCAGTACTTC. Protein sequence: CASSYGRESNEQYF.

There are many counts of this clonotype. This chain uses TRBV6-6 with TRBJ2-1; TRBD1 matches at 7 bases. From germline, CDR1 is MNHNY and CDR2 SVGAGI (reference sequence). The V segment lost 4 bases and the J segment 4 bases; nucleotides outside the gene matches: 7. The CDR3 covers 15 residues. The CDR3 region has the DNA TGTGCCAGCAGTTCCGACAGGGTACTTTACAATGAGCAGTTCTTC. It is translated as CASSSDRVLYNEQFF.

This clonotype was counted many times. V is TRBV7-3 and J is TRBJ1-1, with 10 bases identical to TRBD1. Looked up from germline, CDR1 is SGHTA and CDR2 is FQGTGA. This CDR3 region has 16 residues. The ends lost 5 bases at V and 1 base at J; junction bases unmatched: 7. The CDR3 DNA is TGTGCCAGCAGCGACCGGGACAGGGGTTCGAACACTGAAGCTTTCTTT. Translation gives CASSDRDRGSNTEAFF.

This clonotype was seen ten or more times. V gene TRBV6-5 combines with J gene TRBJ1-5; 9 positions match TRBD1. The CDR3 has 14 residues. Germline CDR1 and CDR2: MNHEY and SVGAGI. V shed 4 bases and J 7 bases; nucleotides not matched to a gene: 5. The chain's CDR3 is CASSSRGTGQPQHF. Here the CDR3 DNA reads TGTGCCAGCAGTTCCAGGGGGACAGGGCAGCCCCAGCATTTT.

J is TRBJ2-7 and V is TRBV6-5, with D maybe TRBD2 (6 bases). Germline V gives CDR1 MNHEY, CDR2 SVGAGI. The CDR3 is 15 amino acids. Trimming shortened V by 2 bases and J by 1 base, and 12 bases separated the two germline ends. This CDR3 is CASSYAFGGSYEQYF. The CDR3 coding sequence is TGTGCCAGCAGTTACGCGTTTGGGGGGTCCTACGAGCAGTACTTC.

V usage is TRBV7-6 and J usage is TRBJ1-1; D ambiguous. CDR3 size: 16 residues. Trimming took off 3 bases at V and 1 base at J, with 15 bases between the two ends. Germline-derived CDR1 and CDR2 are SGHVS and FNYEAQ. The CDR3 DNA follows: TGTGCCAGCAGCTTGACCCCGGCTCAACGGAACACTGAAGCTTTCTTT. Amino acid sequence: CASSLTPAQRNTEAFF.

Note on this clonotype: A clone one base away is much larger, so this may be a read error. The J gene is TRBJ1-6, the V gene TRBV7-9, with D unclear. Per germline, CDR1 SEHNR and CDR2 FQNEAQ (reference sequence). This CDR3 region has 15 residues. The CDR3 region is CASSLGPYGNSPLPF. CDR3 nucleotide sequence: TGTGCCAGCAGCCTCGGGCCGTACGGAAATTCACCCCTCCCCTTT.

The chain joins TRBV12-3 or TRBV12-4 to TRBJ2-7; D remains unclear. Between the trimmed V and J ends, which lost 9 bases and 7 bases, there was a span of 25 bases. This CDR3 has 15 amino acids. This CDR3 reads CASSPGRLTSREQYF. Here the CDR3 DNA reads TGTGCCAGTAGCCCCGGCCGGCTTACCTCTCGGGAGCAGTACTTC.

This chain links TRBV11-2 with TRBJ1-4, with 10 bases fitting TRBD1. This CDR3 region has 16 residues. Germline V gene sequence: CDR1 SGHAT, CDR2 FQNNGV. Losses at the gene ends were 7 bases for V and 10 bases for J; bases not matched to a gene: 15. CDR3 sequence: CASKGQGPQGERKLFF. The CDR3 DNA sequence: TGTGCCAGCAAGGGACAGGGGCCCCAGGGGGAAAGAAAACTGTTTTTT.